This TCR beta chain was captured in a study of neoadjuvant anti-PD-1 for oral cavity cancer. The CDR3 loop spans 14 amino acids. The germline V gene has CDR1 MNHNS and CDR2 SASEGT. The V and J ends lost 7 bases and 0 bases respectively, with 13 bases between them. Described time point: after neoadjuvant nivolumab, at surgical resection. Patients were newly diagnosed with stage II-IVA oral cavity squamous cell carcinoma without prior systemic or radiation treatment. Sequencing used immunoSEQ multiplex PCR; TCRdb keeps in-frame clones, though not all of them. Among about 68,000 clones listed, about 85% were seen once.

The rearrangement joins TRBV6-1 to TRBJ2-7; no definite D call. The input for sequencing was PBMCs, taken after nivolumab (anti-PD-1) treatment. This TCR came from a person aged 40-85 years with oral cavity squamous cell carcinoma. The CDR3 reads CASTVGKGSYEQYF. CDR3 in DNA: TGTGCCAGCACCGTAGGGAAGGGCTCCTACGAGCAGTACTTC.